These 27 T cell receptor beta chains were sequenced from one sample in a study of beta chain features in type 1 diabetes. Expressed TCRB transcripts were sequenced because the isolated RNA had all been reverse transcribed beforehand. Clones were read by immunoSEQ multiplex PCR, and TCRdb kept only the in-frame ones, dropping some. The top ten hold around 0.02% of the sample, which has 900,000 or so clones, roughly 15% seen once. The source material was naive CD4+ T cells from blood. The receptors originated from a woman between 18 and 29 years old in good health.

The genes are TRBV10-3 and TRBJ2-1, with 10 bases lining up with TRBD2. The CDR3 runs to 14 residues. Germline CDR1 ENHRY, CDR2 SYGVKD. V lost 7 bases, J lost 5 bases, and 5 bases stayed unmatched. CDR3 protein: CAIIYSGRDNEQFF. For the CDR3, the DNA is TGTGCCATCATATACAGCGGGAGGGACAATGAGCAGTTCTTC.

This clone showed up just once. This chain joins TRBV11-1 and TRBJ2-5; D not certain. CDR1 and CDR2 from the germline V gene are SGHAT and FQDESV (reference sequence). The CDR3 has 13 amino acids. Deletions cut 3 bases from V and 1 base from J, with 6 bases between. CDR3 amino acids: CASSFQVQETQYF. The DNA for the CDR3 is TGTGCCAGCAGCTTTCAAGTCCAAGAGACCCAGTACTTC.

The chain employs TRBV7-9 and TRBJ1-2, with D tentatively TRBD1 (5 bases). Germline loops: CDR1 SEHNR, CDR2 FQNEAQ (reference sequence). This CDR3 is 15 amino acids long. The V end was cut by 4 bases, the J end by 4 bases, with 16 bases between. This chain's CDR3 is CASSSNRGETYGYTF. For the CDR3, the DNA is TGTGCCAGCAGCTCAAATAGGGGTGAGACCTATGGCTACACCTTC.

The CDR3 loop reads CASSVGIDKYSDYEQYF. DNA for the CDR3: TGTGCCAGCAGCGTAGGAATTGACAAGTATTCCGACTACGAGCAGTACTTC. The chain recombines TRBV9 with TRBJ2-7; no firm D call. The CDR3 covers 17 residues. The germline gives CDR1 SGDLS, CDR2 YYNGEE. V lost 0 bases, J lost 3 bases, and 19 bases lay in between.

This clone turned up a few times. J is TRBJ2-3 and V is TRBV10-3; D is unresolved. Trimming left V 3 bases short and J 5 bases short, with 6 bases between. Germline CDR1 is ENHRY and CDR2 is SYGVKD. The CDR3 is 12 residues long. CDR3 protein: CAISDRRDTQYF. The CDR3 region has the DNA TGTGCCATCAGTGATAGGCGAGATACGCAGTATTTT.

The CDR3 DNA reads TGTGCCAGCACCGCGACAGGGCCCTACGAGCAGTACTTC. Its translation is CASTATGPYEQYF. The chain has TRBV7-3 and TRBJ2-7; 7 bases are shared with TRBD1. With 7 bases clipped from V and 2 bases from J, the junction kept 5 bases outside the gene matches. Germline V gene data show CDR1 as SGHTA and CDR2 as FQGTGA. The CDR3 is made up of 13 amino acids.

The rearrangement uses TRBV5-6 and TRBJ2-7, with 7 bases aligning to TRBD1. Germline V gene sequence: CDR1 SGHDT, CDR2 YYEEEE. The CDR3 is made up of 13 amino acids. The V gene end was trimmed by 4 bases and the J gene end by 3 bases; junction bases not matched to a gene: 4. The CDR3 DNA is TGTGCCAGCAGCAGGACAGGCCACTACGAGCAGTACTTC. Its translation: CASSRTGHYEQYF.

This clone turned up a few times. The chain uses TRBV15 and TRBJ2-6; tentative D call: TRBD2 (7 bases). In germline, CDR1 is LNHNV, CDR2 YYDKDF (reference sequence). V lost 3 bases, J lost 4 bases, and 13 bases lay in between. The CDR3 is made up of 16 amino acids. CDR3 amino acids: CATSSSGGYGANVLTF. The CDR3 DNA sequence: TGTGCCACCAGCAGTTCGGGGGGCTACGGGGCCAACGTCCTGACTTTC.

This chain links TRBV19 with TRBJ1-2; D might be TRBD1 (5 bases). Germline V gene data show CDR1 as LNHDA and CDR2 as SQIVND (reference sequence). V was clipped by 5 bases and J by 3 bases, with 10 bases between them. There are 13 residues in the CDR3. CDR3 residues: CASSPRAHYGYTF. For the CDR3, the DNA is TGTGCCAGTAGTCCCAGGGCGCACTATGGCTACACCTTC.

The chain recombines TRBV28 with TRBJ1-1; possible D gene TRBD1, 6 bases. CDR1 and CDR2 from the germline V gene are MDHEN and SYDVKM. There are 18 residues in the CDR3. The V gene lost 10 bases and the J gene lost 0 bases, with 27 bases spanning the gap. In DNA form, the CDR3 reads TGTGCCACCCAACTCCCAGGGGTCTTTACCCCTTTGAACACTGAAGCTTTCTTT. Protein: CATQLPGVFTPLNTEAFF.

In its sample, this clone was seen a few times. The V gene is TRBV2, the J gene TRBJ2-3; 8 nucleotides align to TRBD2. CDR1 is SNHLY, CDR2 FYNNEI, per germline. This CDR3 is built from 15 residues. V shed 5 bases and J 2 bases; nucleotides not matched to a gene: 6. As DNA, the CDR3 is TGTGCCAGCAGTCTCATAGCGGGATCCACAGATACGCAGTATTTT. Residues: CASSLIAGSTDTQYF.

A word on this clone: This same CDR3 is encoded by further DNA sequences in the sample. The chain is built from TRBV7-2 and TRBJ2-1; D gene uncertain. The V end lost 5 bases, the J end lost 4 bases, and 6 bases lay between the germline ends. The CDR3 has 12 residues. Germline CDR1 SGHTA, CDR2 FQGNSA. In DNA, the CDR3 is TGTGCCAGCAGCGAACGGTACAATGAGCAGTTCTTC. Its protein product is CASSERYNEQFF. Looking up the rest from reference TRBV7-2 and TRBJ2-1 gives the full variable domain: GAGVSQSPSNKVTEKGKDVELRCDPISGHTALYWYRQSLGQGLEFLIYFQGNSAPDKSGLPSDRFSAERTGGSVSTLTIQRTQQEDSAVYLCASSERYNEQFFGPGTRLTVL.

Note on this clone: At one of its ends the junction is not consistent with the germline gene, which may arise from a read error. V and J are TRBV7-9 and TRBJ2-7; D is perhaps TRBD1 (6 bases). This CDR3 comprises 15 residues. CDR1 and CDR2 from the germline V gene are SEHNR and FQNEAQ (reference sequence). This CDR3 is CASSIASQGHYEQYF. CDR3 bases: TGCGCCAGCTCCATAGCCAGCCAGGGGCACTACGAGCAGTACTTC.

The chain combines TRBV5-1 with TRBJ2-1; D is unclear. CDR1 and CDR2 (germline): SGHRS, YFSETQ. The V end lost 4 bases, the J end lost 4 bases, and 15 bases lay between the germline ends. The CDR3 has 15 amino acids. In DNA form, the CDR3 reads TGCGCCAGCAGCGTCGAGCCACACCCTTACAATGAGCAGTTCTTC. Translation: CASSVEPHPYNEQFF.

The CDR3 nucleotides are TGTGCCAGCAGCTTAGGTTGGAGCTCCTACAATGAGCAGTTCTTC. This gives the protein CASSLGWSSYNEQFF. The rearrangement uses TRBV7-3 and TRBJ2-1; D remains ambiguous. Germline lookup yields CDR1 SGHTA and CDR2 FQGTGA. The CDR3 sequence is 15 residues long. Trimming took off 2 bases at V and 0 bases at J, with 8 bases between the two ends.

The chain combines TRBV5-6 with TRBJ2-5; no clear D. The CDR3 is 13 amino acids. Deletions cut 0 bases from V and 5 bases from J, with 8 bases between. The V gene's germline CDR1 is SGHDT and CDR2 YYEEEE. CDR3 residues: CASSLEVAETQYF. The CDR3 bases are TGTGCCAGCAGCTTGGAAGTCGCGGAGACCCAGTACTTC.

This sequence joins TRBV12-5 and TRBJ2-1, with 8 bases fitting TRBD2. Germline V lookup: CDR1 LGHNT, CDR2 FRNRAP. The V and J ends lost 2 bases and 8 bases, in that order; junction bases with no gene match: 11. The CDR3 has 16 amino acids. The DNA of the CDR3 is TGTGCTAGTGGTTTGTTTCTAGCGGGCCTGAGCGATGAGCAGTTCTTC. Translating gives CASGLFLAGLSDEQFF.

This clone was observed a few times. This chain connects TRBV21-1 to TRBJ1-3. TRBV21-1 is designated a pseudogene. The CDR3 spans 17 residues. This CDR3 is CASSKGGGECSGNTIYF. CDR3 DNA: TGTGCCAGCAGCAAAGGAGGCGGAGAGTGCTCTGGAAACACCATATATTTT.

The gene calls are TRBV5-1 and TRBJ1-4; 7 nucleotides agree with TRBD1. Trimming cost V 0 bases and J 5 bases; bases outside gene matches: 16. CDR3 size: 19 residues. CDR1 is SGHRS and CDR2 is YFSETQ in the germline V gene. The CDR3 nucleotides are TGCGCCAGCAGCTTGGGGCGCACCAACCGGGGACAGAAGAATGAAAAACTGTTTTTT. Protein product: CASSLGRTNRGQKNEKLFF. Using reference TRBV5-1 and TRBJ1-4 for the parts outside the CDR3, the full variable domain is KAGVTQTPRYLIKTRGQQVTLSCSPISGHRSVSWYQQTPGQGLQFLFEYFSETQRNKGNFPGRFSGRQFSNSRSEMNVSTLELGDSALYLCASSLGRTNRGQKNEKLFFGSGTQLSVL.

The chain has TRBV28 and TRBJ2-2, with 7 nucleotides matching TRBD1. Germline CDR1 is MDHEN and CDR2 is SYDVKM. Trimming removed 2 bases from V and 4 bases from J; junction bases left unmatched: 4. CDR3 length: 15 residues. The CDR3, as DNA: TGTGCCAGCAGTTTAGACAGGGCTGGCACCGGGGAGCTGTTTTTT. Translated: CASSLDRAGTGELFF.

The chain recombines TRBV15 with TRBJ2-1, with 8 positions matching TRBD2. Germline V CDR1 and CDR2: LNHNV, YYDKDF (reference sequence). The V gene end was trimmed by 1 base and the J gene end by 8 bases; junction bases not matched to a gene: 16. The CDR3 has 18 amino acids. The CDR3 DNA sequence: TGTGCCACCAGCAGAGGCGGGGTAGCGGGGACCCTTATCTATGAGCAGTTCTTC. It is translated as CATSRGGVAGTLIYEQFF.

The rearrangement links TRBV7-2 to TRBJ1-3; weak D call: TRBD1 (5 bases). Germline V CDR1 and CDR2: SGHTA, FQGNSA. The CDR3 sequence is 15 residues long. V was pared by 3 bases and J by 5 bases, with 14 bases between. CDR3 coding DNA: TGTGCCAGCAGCTTCGGTACCGGGACCCGAAACACCATATATTTT. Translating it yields CASSFGTGTRNTIYF.

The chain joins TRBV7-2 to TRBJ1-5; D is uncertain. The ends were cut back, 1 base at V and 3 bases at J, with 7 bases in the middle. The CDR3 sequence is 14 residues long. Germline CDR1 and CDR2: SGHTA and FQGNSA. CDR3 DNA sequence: TGTGCCAGCAGCTTAGACAGAAACAATCAGCCCCAGCATTTT. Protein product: CASSLDRNNQPQHF.

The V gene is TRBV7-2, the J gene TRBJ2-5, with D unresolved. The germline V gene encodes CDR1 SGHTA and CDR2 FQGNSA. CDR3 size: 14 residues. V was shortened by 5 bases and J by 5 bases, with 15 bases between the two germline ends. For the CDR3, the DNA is TGTGCCAGCAGCCCGACTTTTACCGGGGAGACCCAGTACTTC. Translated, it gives CASSPTFTGETQYF.

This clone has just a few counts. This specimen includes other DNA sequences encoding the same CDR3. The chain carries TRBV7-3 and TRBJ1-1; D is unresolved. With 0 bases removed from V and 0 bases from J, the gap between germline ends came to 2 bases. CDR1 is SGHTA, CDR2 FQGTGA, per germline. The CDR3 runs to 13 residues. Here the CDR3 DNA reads TGTGCCAGCAGCTTAACAGTGAACACTGAAGCTTTCTTT. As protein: CASSLTVNTEAFF.

CDR3 nucleotide sequence: TGTGCCAGCAGCCGTTCCTCGGGAGCGGAGATCTACAATGAGCAGTTCTTC. Protein: CASSRSSGAEIYNEQFF. J is TRBJ2-1 and V is TRBV28, with D perhaps matching TRBD2 (6 bases). Trimming shortened V by 6 bases and J by 3 bases, and 21 bases separated the two germline ends. In germline, CDR1 is MDHEN, CDR2 SYDVKM. The CDR3 has 17 amino acids. Based on the CDR3 plus reference TRBV28 and TRBJ2-1, the full variable domain is DVKVTQSSRYLVKRTGEKVFLECVQDMDHENMFWYRQDPGLGLRLIYFSYDVKMKEKGDIPEGYSVSREKKERFSLILESASTNQTSMYLCASSRSSGAEIYNEQFFGPGTRLTVL.

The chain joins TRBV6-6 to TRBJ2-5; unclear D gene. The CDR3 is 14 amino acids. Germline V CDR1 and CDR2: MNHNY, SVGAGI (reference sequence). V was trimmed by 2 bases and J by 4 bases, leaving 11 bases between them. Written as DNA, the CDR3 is TGTGCCAGCAGTTACCAACGGTTTCGAGAGACCCAGTACTTC. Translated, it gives CASSYQRFRETQYF.